This TCR beta chain is from a study of vaccination and CD4 T cells after COVID-19. Study as a whole: The stimulating agents, overlapping spike peptides, came from SARS-CoV-2, HCoV-NL63, HCoV-OC43 and HCoV-229E.

Stated treatment: approximately nine-day PBMC culture with coronavirus spike peptide pools or control peptides (ViraFEST assay). T cells were expanded with peptide pools, and expanded clonotypes were identified by TCR sequencing. Study-level findings and limits: Among reactive clones from convalescent patients, a median about 86% appeared only post-vaccination.

Between the trimmed V and J ends, which lost 7 bases and 1 base, there was a span of 17 bases. The germline V gene has CDR1 MNHEY and CDR2 SVGEGT. This CDR3 is 16 amino acids long. Concerning this clonotype: Its antigen remains unidentified.

The Oncomine TCR Beta short-read assay sequenced DNA from cultured CD4+ T cells. A single record per CDR3 protein comes from TCRdb applying MiXCR to the PCR reads. The profile shows more than 20,000 distinct CDR3 sequences, roughly 70% of them singletons. This chain uses TRBV6-2 or TRBV6-3 with TRBJ2-1; D may be TRBD1 or TRBD2 (7 bases each). Material: CD4+ T cells from blood, cultured in vitro. This sequence originates from a human donor who had recovered from COVID-19. In DNA form, the CDR3 reads TGTGCCAGCACCAGGGGGGGGACAGCATCCTACAATGAGCAGTTCTTC. This translates into CASTRGGTASYNEQFF.